One T cell receptor (beta chain) is described in this entry. This sample is part of a study of cytomegalovirus exposure and HLA in healthy donors. After removal of 6 bases from V and 0 bases from J, the junction contained 9 bases not matched to a gene. CDR1 is LNHDA, CDR2 SQIVND, per germline (reference sequence). The CDR3 runs 18 residues. Researchers ran the PCR with 60 Vbeta and 13 Jbeta primers. The repertoire was sequenced with immunoSEQ multiplex PCR; TCRdb's copy has only in-frame clones and lacks some. The data show fewer than 150,000 clones, with around 75% seen just once and around 2.9% held by the top ten.

The V call is TRBV19, the J call TRBJ2-6; 9 nucleotides agree with TRBD1. Material: PBMCs. The TCR comes from a man younger than 45 in good health and CMV-seronegative. Written as DNA, the CDR3 is TGTGCCAGTAGGATTCGGACAGGGGTGAGCTCTGGGGCCAACGTCCTGACTTTC. Protein: CASRIRTGVSSGANVLTF.